This T cell receptor beta chain derives from a study of blood T cell repertoires in COVID-19. The wider study: Spain, Italy and the United States supplied samples that represented acute and convalescent COVID-19. Nucleic acid was either cDNA or gDNA, and it came from T cells, B-cell-depleted T cells, or PBMCs.

V lost 6 bases and J lost 1; bases outside the gene matches: 1. CDR1 is MDHEN and CDR2 is SYDVKM in the germline V gene. The CDR3 has 14 residues. Generated by immunoSEQ multiplex PCR, the TCRdb table keeps only in-frame clones and is missing some. The table includes some 260,000 clones, around 86% detected once. V is TRBV28 and J is TRBJ1-1; 11 bases are shared with TRBD1. The sample was PBMCs or T cells enriched from blood (not recorded which). The clonotype originates from a man aged 35-49 years who had recovered from COVID-19. In DNA form, the CDR3 reads TGTGCCAGCAGGGGGACAGGGGGGAACACTGAAGCTTTCTTT. It encodes CASRGTGGNTEAFF. The whole variable domain, remainder taken from reference TRBV28 and TRBJ1-1, is DVKVTQSSRYLVKRTGEKVFLECVQDMDHENMFWYRQDPGLGLRLIYFSYDVKMKEKGDIPEGYSVSREKKERFSLILESASTNQTSMYLCASRGTGGNTEAFFGQGTRLTVV.